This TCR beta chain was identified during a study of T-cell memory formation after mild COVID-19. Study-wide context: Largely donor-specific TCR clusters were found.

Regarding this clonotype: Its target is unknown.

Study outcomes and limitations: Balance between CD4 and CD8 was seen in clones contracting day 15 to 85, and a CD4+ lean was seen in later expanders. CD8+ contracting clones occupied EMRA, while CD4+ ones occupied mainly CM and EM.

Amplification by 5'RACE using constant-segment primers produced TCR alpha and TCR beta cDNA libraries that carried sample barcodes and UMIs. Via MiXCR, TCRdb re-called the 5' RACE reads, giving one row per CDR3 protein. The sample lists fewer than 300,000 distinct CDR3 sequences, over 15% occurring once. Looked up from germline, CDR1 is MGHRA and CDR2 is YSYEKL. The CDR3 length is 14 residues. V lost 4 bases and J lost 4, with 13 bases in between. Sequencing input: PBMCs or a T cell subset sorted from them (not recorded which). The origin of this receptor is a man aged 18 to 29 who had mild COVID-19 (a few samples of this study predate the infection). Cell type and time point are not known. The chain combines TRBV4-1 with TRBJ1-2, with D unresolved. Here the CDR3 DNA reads TGCGCCAGCAGCCCGACCGGCAGGACCTATGGCTACACCTTC. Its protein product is CASSPTGRTYGYTF.